This T cell receptor beta chain was found in a study of shared clonotypes between healthy human individuals. Study-wide results and caveats: Among several donors, roughly 5.4% of naive CD4 clonotypes were found in common. Relative to memory subsets, naive subsets generally showed larger estimated richness.

Regarding this clone: The antigen remains unidentified. The sample carries other DNA sequences with the same CDR3.

The assay was immunoSEQ multiplex PCR, and TCRdb's table has in-frame clones only and misses some. The sample carries under 2.5 million clones, 80% to 95% recorded once. The source is a man aged 18 to 35 in good health. Some clones in this sample may be carry-over from other donors' samples. Sequencing input: naive CD4+ T cells from PBMCs. Regarding subset: CD45RA+ positively selected.

The CDR3 sequence is CASSLTGRTEAFF. CDR3 bases: TGTGCCAGCAGCTTAACGGGCCGCACTGAAGCTTTCTTT. This chain links TRBV7-3 with TRBJ1-1; D remains unclear. Germline assignment: CDR1 SGHTA and CDR2 FQGTGA. The CDR3 runs 13 residues. Trimming removed 0 bases from V and 4 bases from J, with 6 bases in between. The full variable domain, with the rest looked up from reference TRBV7-3 and TRBJ1-1, is GAGVSQTPSNKVTEKGKYVELRCDPISGHTALYWYRQSLGQGPEFLIYFQGTGAADDSGLPNDRFFAVRPEGSVSTLKIQRTERGDSAVYLCASSLTGRTEAFFGQGTRLTVV.